This T cell receptor beta chain was identified during a study of human T cells and chemical hapten exposure. Per germline, CDR1 SGHTA and CDR2 FQGTGA. V lost 2 bases and J lost 6, with 10 bases in between. The CDR3 consists of 13 residues. Time point noted: patch test 1, 2 weeks after DPC sensitization. Stated treatment: therapeutic diphenylcyclopropenone sensitization with weekly scalp DPC. Researchers sampled blood before each patch test went on. From the RACE reads, TCRdb called clonotypes with MiXCR, one entry per CDR3 protein. This sample has under 130,000 distinct CDR3 sequences, with 11% found just once.

The rearrangement links TRBV7-3 to TRBJ1-1; D uncertain. The sequence came from a woman in her 40s with alopecia areata. Some clones in this sample may be carry-over from other donors' samples. This material consisted of whole blood, taken in connection with sensitization to the hapten diphenylcyclopropenone (DPC). CDR3 region: CASSLSGGPEAFF. The CDR3 coding sequence is TGTGCCAGCAGCTTATCTGGAGGCCCTGAAGCTTTCTTT.